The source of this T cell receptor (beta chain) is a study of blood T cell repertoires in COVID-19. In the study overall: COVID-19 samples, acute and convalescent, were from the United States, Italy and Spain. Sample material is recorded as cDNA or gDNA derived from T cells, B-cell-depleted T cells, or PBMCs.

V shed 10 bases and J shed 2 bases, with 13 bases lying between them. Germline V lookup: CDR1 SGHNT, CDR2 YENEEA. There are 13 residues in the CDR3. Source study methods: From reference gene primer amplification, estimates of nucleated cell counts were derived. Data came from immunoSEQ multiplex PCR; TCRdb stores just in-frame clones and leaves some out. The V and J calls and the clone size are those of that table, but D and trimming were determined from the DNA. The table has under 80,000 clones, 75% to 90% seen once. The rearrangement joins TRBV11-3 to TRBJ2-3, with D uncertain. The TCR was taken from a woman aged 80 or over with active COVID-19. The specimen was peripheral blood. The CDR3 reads CATSSSHTDTQYF. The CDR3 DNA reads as TGTGCCACCTCTTCGTCACACACAGATACGCAGTATTTT.